Presented here are 24 T cell receptor beta chains from one specimen sequenced in a study of blood T cells in healthy people across ages. Primers used in a second PCR of roughly 6 to 11 cycles were a sample-barcoded 5' primer and a J-beta primer mix. TCRdb re-called the 5' RACE reads with MiXCR, one entry per CDR3 protein. The sample lists around 1,700,000 distinct CDR3 sequences, over 25% occurring once. The specimen sequenced was blood. The receptors were gathered from a woman in her twenties or thirties in good health.

This clonotype was seen only a few times. The rearrangement uses TRBV14 and TRBJ2-7; 10 bases line up with TRBD1. TRBJ2-5 explains the end of the DNA better; the J call may be wrong. The germline V gene has CDR1 SGHDN and CDR2 FVKESK. CDR3 length: 16 residues. Here the CDR3 DNA reads TGTGCCAGCAGCCAAATCGGGACAGGGGTCGGGGCGACCCAGTACTTC. Its protein product is CASSQIGTGVGATQYF.

The V call is TRBV14, the J call TRBJ1-4; D is unclear. Germline values: CDR1 SGHDN, CDR2 FVKESK. V shed 8 bases and J shed 5 bases, with 15 bases lying between them. The CDR3 spans 14 residues. CDR3 sequence: CASSKGTMNEKLFF. The CDR3, as DNA: TGTGCCAGCTCGAAGGGCACAATGAATGAAAAACTGTTTTTT.

The chain employs TRBV7-2 and TRBJ2-3, with D tentatively TRBD1 (6 bases). CDR1 and CDR2 from the germline V gene are SGHTA and FQGNSA. The CDR3 length is 16 residues. The V end was cut by 3 bases, the J end by 10 bases, with 23 bases between. The CDR3: CASSLSTNLGAIAQYF. The CDR3 DNA is TGTGCCAGCAGCTTGTCTACCAACCTGGGGGCTATAGCGCAGTATTTT.

This clonotype has a count of ten or more. V is TRBV5-6 and J is TRBJ1-2; the D is unclear. Germline lookup yields CDR1 SGHDT and CDR2 YYEEEE. This CDR3 spans 12 amino acids. The V end was cut by 0 bases, the J end by 6 bases, with 6 bases between. In DNA, the CDR3 is TGTGCCAGCAGCTTGGGTAGGCATGGCTACACCTTC. Its translation is CASSLGRHGYTF.

This clonotype has ten or more counts. The chain joins TRBV6-5 to TRBJ1-2; D might be TRBD1 (6 bases). The germline V gene encodes CDR1 MNHEY and CDR2 SVGAGI. Trimming took off 6 bases at V and 5 bases at J, with 16 bases between the two ends. The CDR3 sequence is 14 residues long. CDR3 in amino acids: CASSLTRGAYGYTF. CDR3 nucleotides: TGTGCCAGCAGCCTAACGCGGGGGGCTTATGGCTACACCTTC.

This chain links TRBV28 with TRBJ2-7, with 7 bases identical to TRBD2. The V gene end was trimmed by 4 bases and the J gene end by 9 bases; junction bases not matched to a gene: 18. The germline CDR1 and CDR2 sequences are MDHEN and SYDVKM. The CDR3 loop spans 16 amino acids. CDR3 nucleotide sequence: TGTGCCAGCAGTTCAAACCTAGCGGCAGCTCGAAGGGGGCAGTACTTC. Its protein product is CASSSNLAAARRGQYF.

Many counts were recorded for this clonotype. V gene TRBV5-1 combines with J gene TRBJ2-4, with D maybe TRBD2 (6 bases). V gave up 0 bases and J gave up 5 bases, with 9 bases separating them. CDR3 length: 14 residues. Germline assignment: CDR1 SGHRS and CDR2 YFSETQ. CDR3 amino acids: CASSLGTIQNIQYF. In DNA, the CDR3 is TGCGCCAGCAGCTTGGGGACTATCCAAAACATTCAGTACTTC. The variable domain in full, completed from reference TRBV5-1 and TRBJ2-4, reads KAGVTQTPRYLIKTRGQQVTLSCSPISGHRSVSWYQQTPGQGLQFLFEYFSETQRNKGNFPGRFSGRQFSNSRSEMNVSTLELGDSALYLCASSLGTIQNIQYFGAGTRLSVL.

This clonotype was picked up a small number of times. The chain employs TRBV18 and TRBJ1-2; no definite D call. CDR3 size: 15 residues. Germline CDR1 KGHSH, CDR2 LQKENI. The V end lost 2 bases, the J end lost 8 bases, and 18 bases lay between the germline ends. The DNA of the CDR3 is TGTGCCAGCTCACCATGGGCAGGTACGGCGGACGGCTACACCTTC. Its translation is CASSPWAGTADGYTF. The whole variable domain, filled in from reference TRBV18 and TRBJ1-2, reads NAGVMQNPRHLVRRRGQEARLRCSPMKGHSHVYWYRQLPEEGLKFMVYLQKENIIDESGMPKERFSAEFPKEGPSILRIQQVVRGDSAAYFCASSPWAGTADGYTFGSGTRLTVV.

This chain connects TRBV6-1 to TRBJ1-4; 7 bases map to TRBD1. V was pared by 7 bases and J by 10 bases, with 24 bases of the junction left unmatched. CDR3 length: 18 residues. Germline values: CDR1 MNHNS, CDR2 SASEGT. CDR3 sequence: CASTLIAPVGRGFGKLFF. CDR3 coding DNA: TGTGCCAGCACCCTTATAGCCCCAGTGGGCAGGGGGTTTGGAAAACTGTTTTTT.

This clonotype was found a few times. This chain connects TRBV5-1 to TRBJ2-3; 9 nucleotides line up with TRBD2. The CDR3 is 15 residues long. Losses at the gene ends were 0 bases for V and 4 bases for J; bases not matched to a gene: 3. Germline V gene sequence: CDR1 SGHRS, CDR2 YFSETQ. The CDR3 loop is CASSLESSGADTQYF. For the CDR3, the DNA is TGCGCCAGCAGCTTGGAATCTAGCGGGGCAGATACGCAGTATTTT.

This chain joins TRBV7-9 and TRBJ1-2, with D possibly TRBD1 on 6 matching bases. The ends were cut back, 3 bases at V and 8 bases at J, with 13 bases in the middle. Germline CDR1 SEHNR, CDR2 FQNEAQ (reference sequence). The CDR3 runs to 13 residues. The CDR3 protein is CASSFKGVGGYTF. The DNA for the CDR3 is TGTGCCAGCAGCTTCAAGGGGGTGGGCGGCTACACCTTC.

This clonotype was picked up a small number of times. V gene TRBV29-1 combines with J gene TRBJ1-2, with 10 bases identical to TRBD1. V lost 4 bases to trimming and J lost 6 bases; unmatched junction nucleotides: 5. This CDR3 comprises 13 residues. CDR1 is SQVTM and CDR2 is ANQGSEA in the germline V gene. CDR3 sequence reads: CSVGSGTGDGYTF. The CDR3, as DNA: TGCAGCGTTGGGAGTGGGACAGGGGATGGCTACACCTTC.

The V call is TRBV12-5, the J call TRBJ2-7; possible D gene TRBD1, 5 bases. CDR3 length: 15 amino acids. Trimming left V 6 bases short and J 5 bases short, with 20 bases between. Germline assignment: CDR1 LGHNT and CDR2 FRNRAP. The CDR3 spells CASGPPTASRDEQYF. In nucleotides, the CDR3 is TGTGCTAGTGGACCTCCGACAGCGAGCAGGGACGAGCAGTACTTC.

This clonotype has at least ten counts. This chain joins TRBV10-3 and TRBJ2-1; D possibly matches TRBD1 or TRBD2 (5 bases each). The ends were cut back, 0 bases at V and 10 bases at J, with 10 bases in the middle. In germline, CDR1 is ENHRY, CDR2 SYGVKD. The CDR3 is 13 amino acids. CDR3 DNA: TGTGCCATCAGTGAGTCTCGGGGACGGGAGCAGTTCTTC. Its translation: CAISESRGREQFF.

This clonotype has ten or more counts. The chain's CDR3 is CASSLAPGGEKLFF. The CDR3 DNA sequence: TGTGCCAGCAGCTTAGCGCCAGGAGGTGAAAAACTGTTTTTT. The V and J genes are TRBV7-8 and TRBJ1-4, with D unclear. The ends were cut back, 0 bases at V and 7 bases at J, with 9 bases in the middle. Germline V gene data show CDR1 as SGHVS and CDR2 as FQNEAQ. The CDR3 covers 14 residues.

This clonotype showed up just a few times. The gene calls are TRBV7-8 and TRBJ2-3; D not resolved. This CDR3 spans 16 amino acids. Trimming took off 6 bases at V and 3 bases at J, with 19 bases between the two ends. In germline, CDR1 is SGHVS, CDR2 FQNEAQ. The DNA of the CDR3 is TGTGCCAGCAGGCCCGACCAGAGCCAGACGACAGATACGCAGTATTTT. Protein product: CASRPDQSQTTDTQYF.

This clonotype has more than one count but fewer than ten. A junction boundary mismatches the germline segment, possibly from a read error. The rearrangement links TRBV20-1 to TRBJ2-3, with TRBD2 identical over 13 bases. Germline-derived CDR1 and CDR2 are DFQATT and SNEGSKA (reference sequence). This CDR3 is built from 18 residues. CDR3 region: CSARDPGLAGRRTDTKYF. The CDR3 DNA follows: TGCAGTGCTAGAGACCCGGGACTAGCGGGACGCCGCACAGATACGAAGTATTTT.

This chain connects TRBV5-1 to TRBJ2-5; 8 bases match TRBD2. The germline gives CDR1 SGHRS, CDR2 YFSETQ. The CDR3 contains 14 residues. J lost 11 bases, V lost 2 bases, and 11 bases had no gene match. CDR3 sequence (DNA): TGCGCCAGCAGCTTCCAGCGGGAGACAAGGGAGCAGTACTTC. Protein: CASSFQRETREQYF. Based on the CDR3 plus reference TRBV5-1 and TRBJ2-5, the full variable domain is KAGVTQTPRYLIKTRGQQVTLSCSPISGHRSVSWYQQTPGQGLQFLFEYFSETQRNKGNFPGRFSGRQFSNSRSEMNVSTLELGDSALYLCASSFQRETREQYFGPGTRLLVL.

In DNA, the CDR3 is TGTGCCGTAGGGGGGGTTGCCTATGGCTACACCTTC. This encodes CAVGGVAYGYTF. The chain carries TRBV7-3 and TRBJ1-2; D possibly corresponds to TRBD1 (6 bases). The germline V gene encodes CDR1 SGHTA and CDR2 FQGTGA. The CDR3 sequence is 12 residues long. The ends were cut back, 11 bases at V and 4 bases at J, with 14 bases in the middle.

This clonotype was counted ten times or more. The chain links TRBV11-2 to TRBJ2-7; D might be TRBD2 (6 bases). The CDR3 is 15 amino acids. Trimming removed 4 bases from V and 4 bases from J, with 17 bases in between. Germline values: CDR1 SGHAT, CDR2 FQNNGV. The CDR3 nucleotides are TGTGCCAGCAGCTCTCTACACGGGAGTCAGTACGAGCAGTACTTC. This gives the protein CASSSLHGSQYEQYF.

This clonotype was counted only a few times. The rearrangement uses TRBV7-9 and TRBJ2-1; TRBD2 aligns across 8 bases. Trimming removed 5 bases from V and 9 bases from J; junction bases left unmatched: 12. The CDR3 has 15 amino acids. Germline values: CDR1 SEHNR, CDR2 FQNEAQ (reference sequence). The CDR3 DNA reads as TGTGCCAGCAGCCCCCCAAGGCGGGAGGAGAGTGAGCAGTTCTTC. As protein: CASSPPRREESEQFF.

V is TRBV20-1 and J is TRBJ2-1; no clear D gene. Trimming shortened V by 0 bases and J by 4 bases, and 10 bases separated the two germline ends. CDR1 is DFQATT and CDR2 is SNEGSKA in the germline V gene (reference sequence). The CDR3 runs to 14 residues. CDR3 coding DNA: TGCAGTGCTAGAGAGCGGACCCGTTACAATGAGCAGTTCTTC. Residues: CSARERTRYNEQFF.

This clonotype was recorded many times. CDR3 sequence (DNA): TGTGCCAGCAGTTTAGCGGGACAGGGTGGAAGCACAGATACGCAGTATTTT. It specifies CASSLAGQGGSTDTQYF. The rearrangement uses TRBV28 and TRBJ2-3; 9 nucleotides match TRBD1. From germline, CDR1 is MDHEN and CDR2 SYDVKM. Trimming at V came to 2 bases and at J to 0 bases, leaving 6 bases not matched to a gene. The CDR3 runs to 17 residues.

This clonotype was detected ten times or more. This chain joins TRBV6-6 and TRBJ2-5; D ambiguous. The CDR3 has 13 residues. CDR1 is MNHNY and CDR2 is SVGAGI in the germline V gene (reference sequence). V was cut by 0 bases and J by 4 bases, with 6 bases left in between. This CDR3 is CASSYSSLETQYF. CDR3 in DNA: TGTGCCAGCAGTTACTCGAGTCTAGAGACCCAGTACTTC.